This T cell receptor beta chain was profiled in a study of blood T cells in healthy people across ages. This CDR3 comprises 13 residues. Germline assignment: CDR1 SQVTM and CDR2 ANQGSEA. Then a second PCR, running about 6 to 11 cycles, was carried out with a sample-barcoded 5' primer and a J-beta primer mix. TCRdb called the 5' RACE reads again in MiXCR, with one record for every CDR3 protein. The data show around 1.1 million distinct CDR3 sequences, 35% to 40% seen once. Regarding this clonotype: A read error may account for a junction end that differs from germline.

The specimen was blood. The TCR sequence derives from a man in his late teens or twenties in good health. This chain connects TRBV29-1 to TRBJ2-5, with 7 bases lining up with TRBD1. As DNA, the CDR3 is TGCGGCGTTTCTGACAGGGAAGGGAGTGAGCAGTACTTC. Protein: CGVSDREGSEQYF.